This T cell receptor beta chain stems from a study of blood T cell repertoires in COVID-19. As for the study in general: Italy, Spain and the United States were the sources of the convalescent and acute COVID-19 samples.

Germline CDR1 SEHNR, CDR2 FQNEAQ (reference sequence). The CDR3 extends over 15 amino acids. V dropped 5 bases and J dropped 4; count of bases not matched to a gene: 5. Authors' methods: The assay estimated nucleated cells by amplifying reference gene primers. Profiled with immunoSEQ multiplex PCR; TCRdb holds only in-frame clones, not every one. That table is the source of V, J and clone size, and D and trimming were worked out from the DNA. This repertoire shows some 7,000 clones, around nine tenths found once; its top ten account for 17%. The receptor's source is a human donor in a cohort sampled during active COVID-19. V is TRBV7-9 and J is TRBJ2-3; TRBD1 aligns across 11 bases. Sequenced input: peripheral blood. The CDR3 sequence: CASSSGTGGADTQYF. The CDR3 bases are TGTGCCAGCAGCAGCGGGACAGGGGGTGCAGATACGCAGTATTTT.